Listed here are 18 T cell receptor beta chains from one sample, sequenced in a study of blood T cell repertoires in COVID-19. Assay used: immunoSEQ multiplex PCR; TCRdb lists only in-frame clones, some missing. The sample includes more than 200,000 clones, around four fifths seen only once; the top ten take 4.2%. Sequenced: peripheral blood. These receptor sequences come from a man in his 60s with acute or convalescent COVID-19.

This chain uses TRBV18 with TRBJ1-2, with TRBD1 identical over 9 bases. Trimming at V came to 3 bases and at J to 8 bases, leaving 16 bases not matched to a gene. Germline V gives CDR1 KGHSH, CDR2 LQKENI. The CDR3 length is 17 residues. For the CDR3, the DNA is TGTGCCAGCTCACCCCCCGGAACAGGGGGCGATTTTAGGGGCTACACCTTC. Translating it yields CASSPPGTGGDFRGYTF.

This clone was seen a few times. The rearrangement uses TRBV28 and TRBJ2-1; 8 nucleotides line up with TRBD2. The CDR3 contains 13 residues. Per the germline V gene, CDR1 is MDHEN and CDR2 is SYDVKM. The junction had 6 bases not matched to a gene; V was cut back by 6 bases and J by 8 bases. This CDR3 reads CASREGLEDEQFF. CDR3 nucleotide sequence: TGTGCCAGCAGGGAGGGACTAGAGGATGAGCAGTTCTTC.

This clone was observed once. The chain combines TRBV3-1 (or the pseudogene TRBV3-2) with TRBJ2-7; D is possibly TRBD1 (5 bases). The CDR3 loop spans 16 amino acids. Germline V gene sequence: CDR1 LGHDT, CDR2 YNNKEL (reference sequence). V was clipped by 0 bases and J by 4 bases, with 16 bases between them. The CDR3 DNA follows: TGTGCCAGCAGCCAAGAATCGCCAGGGTTTCGGTACGAGCAGTACTTC. This translates into CASSQESPGFRYEQYF.

The V gene is TRBV13, the J gene TRBJ2-7; TRBD2 matches at 9 bases. V trimming: 1 base; J trimming: 1 base; junction bases outside the gene matches: 5. This CDR3 is 16 amino acids long. CDR1 is PRHDT, CDR2 FYEKMQ, per germline (reference sequence). Here the CDR3 DNA reads TGTGCCAGCAGCTTAGCCCTGACTAGCGGATCCTACGAGCAGTACTTC. This translates into CASSLALTSGSYEQYF.

This clone was observed a few times. The genes are TRBV5-6 and TRBJ2-5; no clear D gene. The CDR3 spans 15 residues. With 4 bases removed from V and 5 bases from J, the gap between germline ends came to 18 bases. CDR1 SGHDT and CDR2 YYEEEE come from the germline V gene. The CDR3 spells CASSQSMRSWETQYF. CDR3 in DNA: TGTGCCAGCAGCCAGTCAATGAGGAGTTGGGAGACCCAGTACTTC.

The chain joins TRBV27 to TRBJ1-5; TRBD1 is a possible D gene (6 bases). The CDR3 loop spans 17 amino acids. Germline CDR1 reads MNHEY; CDR2 reads SMNVEV (reference sequence). V was trimmed by 6 bases and J by 2 bases, leaving 20 bases between them. The CDR3 here is CASRTSGVSLGNQPQHF. CDR3 bases: TGTGCCAGCAGAACTTCAGGGGTTTCGTTGGGCAATCAGCCCCAGCATTTT.

This chain links TRBV7-8 with TRBJ1-5; D gene unclear. V gave up 0 bases and J gave up 2 bases, with 14 bases separating them. Germline CDR1 and CDR2: SGHVS and FQNEAQ. The CDR3 covers 17 residues. CDR3: CASSLARSLKGNQPQHF. The CDR3 nucleotides are TGTGCCAGCAGCTTAGCGAGGTCCCTGAAGGGCAATCAGCCCCAGCATTTT.

J is TRBJ2-7 and V is TRBV7-9; perhaps TRBD2 as D (6 bases). The CDR3 runs 13 residues. Germline CDR1 is SEHNR and CDR2 is FQNEAQ (reference sequence). V shed 0 bases and J shed 5 bases, with 8 bases lying between them. The CDR3 DNA follows: TGTGCCAGCAGCTTAGCAGGGAGGAACGAGCAGTACTTC. As protein: CASSLAGRNEQYF.

This clone has more than one count but fewer than ten. The V gene is TRBV4-3, the J gene TRBJ2-2, with 7 bases matching TRBD2. Germline V gene lookup returns CDR1 LGHNA and CDR2 YSLEER. This CDR3 is built from 16 residues. J was trimmed by 3 bases and V by 0 bases; bases with no gene match: 4. In nucleotides, the CDR3 is TGCGCCAGCAGCCAAGACGGGAGGTCGGACACCGGGGAGCTGTTTTTT. Protein: CASSQDGRSDTGELFF.

J is TRBJ1-1 and V is TRBV30, with D maybe TRBD1 (6 bases). Trimming shortened V by 0 bases and J by 6 bases, and 11 bases separated the two germline ends. This CDR3 is 13 amino acids long. Germline V CDR1 and CDR2: GTSNPN, SVGIG (reference sequence). The CDR3 protein is CAWSVHRVAEAFF. The CDR3, as DNA: TGTGCCTGGAGTGTACACAGGGTAGCTGAAGCTTTCTTT.

This chain joins TRBV28 and TRBJ2-5; D perhaps matches TRBD2 (7 bases). The CDR3 loop spans 15 amino acids. Looked up from germline, CDR1 is MDHEN and CDR2 is SYDVKM. Between the trimmed V and J ends, which lost 6 bases and 3 bases, there was a span of 17 bases. As DNA, the CDR3 is TGTGCCAGCAGCCTTTCAAAGGGGGGGAAAGAGACCCAGTACTTC. This translates into CASSLSKGGKETQYF.

The chain combines TRBV19 with TRBJ1-2; 8 bases are shared with TRBD1. Trimming cost V 9 bases and J 8 bases; bases outside gene matches: 14. The CDR3 extends over 14 amino acids. Germline V gene sequence: CDR1 LNHDA, CDR2 SQIVND (reference sequence). The CDR3 is CASETGTGFMGYTF. DNA of the CDR3: TGTGCCAGCGAAACCGGGACAGGTTTTATGGGCTACACCTTC.

The chain links TRBV27 to TRBJ1-2, with TRBD1 matching over 7 bases. There are 13 residues in the CDR3. After removal of 2 bases from V and 10 bases from J, the junction contained 7 bases not matched to a gene. Germline loops: CDR1 MNHEY, CDR2 SMNVEV (reference sequence). CDR3 loop: CASSLPDRALYTF. For the CDR3, the DNA is TGTGCCAGCAGTTTACCTGACAGGGCCCTCTACACCTTC.

This clone was seen ten or more times. The chain couples TRBV6-2 or TRBV6-3 to TRBJ2-7; D perhaps matches TRBD1 (5 bases). V lost 5 bases to trimming and J lost 0 bases, with 5 bases between them. Germline V gene data show CDR1 as MNHEY and CDR2 as SVGEGT. The CDR3 runs to 12 residues. The CDR3: CASSTGSYEQYF. The CDR3 bases are TGTGCCAGCAGTACAGGCTCCTACGAGCAGTACTTC.

This chain connects TRBV29-1 to TRBJ2-3, with D maybe TRBD1 (6 bases). V was cut by 7 bases and J by 2 bases, with 16 bases left in between. The germline V gene has CDR1 SQVTM and CDR2 ANQGSEA. This CDR3 is 14 amino acids long. The CDR3, as DNA: TGCAGCGCCGAAGGGGGTTTTGACACAGATACGCAGTATTTT. Translating it yields CSAEGGFDTDTQYF.

The V call is TRBV5-4, the J call TRBJ2-5, with TRBD2 matching 12 bases. V lost 2 bases to trimming and J lost 1 base; unmatched junction nucleotides: 3. Germline V gene sequence: CDR1 SGHNT, CDR2 YYREEE (reference sequence). The CDR3 runs to 16 residues. As DNA, the CDR3 is TGTGCCAGCAGCTTACTAGCGGGGGGAACCCAAGAGACCCAGTACTTC. The encoded protein is CASSLLAGGTQETQYF.

The chain uses TRBV6-6 and TRBJ2-7, with D hard to call. The V and J ends lost 3 bases and 2 bases respectively, with 11 bases between them. Germline V lookup: CDR1 MNHNY, CDR2 SVGAGI (reference sequence). This CDR3 comprises 14 residues. The CDR3 spells CASSYGEGAYEQYF. CDR3 sequence (DNA): TGTGCCAGCAGTTATGGCGAAGGAGCCTACGAGCAGTACTTC.

The rearrangement links TRBV6-2 or TRBV6-3 to TRBJ2-7; the D gene is possibly TRBD2 (6 bases). V lost 3 bases and J lost 3, with 12 bases in between. This CDR3 has 14 amino acids. Germline assignment: CDR1 MNHEY and CDR2 SVGEGT. CDR3 sequence (DNA): TGTGCCAGCAGTTATGAGGGACTCTTCTACGAGCAGTACTTC. It encodes CASSYEGLFYEQYF.